This T cell receptor (beta chain) was retrieved from a study of CD8 T cells in Susac syndrome. General observations from the study: The TCR sequencing and HLA analysis in the study involved a relatively small number of individuals, as the study acknowledged.

Controls matched for age and sex were healthy donors. Germline assignment: CDR1 SQVTM and CDR2 ANQGSEA. The CDR3 is made up of 13 amino acids. Trimming pared 5 bases from V and 0 bases from J, leaving 11 bases between. Concerning this clonotype: Its antigen is undetermined.

After extraction with the RNeasy kit, roughly 0.45 to 1 ug of the RNA was reverse transcribed using random hexamers. An immunoSEQ multiplex PCR generated amplified TCR beta CDR3 products spanning 54 Vbeta and 13 Jbeta. TCRdb ran MiXCR on the immunoSEQ multiplex PCR reads and lists one entry per CDR3 protein. The table lists more than 110,000 distinct CDR3 sequences, around 94% of them singletons, with over 0.25% in the top ten. The clonotype originates from a human donor in good health. Sequencing input: CD8+ T cells from PBMCs. The rearrangement joins TRBV29-1 to TRBJ2-7; perhaps TRBD2 as D (6 bases). The CDR3 DNA sequence: TGCAGCGTTATAGCGGTAATCTCCTACGAGCAGTACTTC. This sequence encodes CSVIAVISYEQYF.